This T cell receptor (beta chain) was recorded in a study of technical replicates of blood from a handful of donors. Trimming left V 5 bases short and J 7 bases short, with 9 bases between. The CDR3 runs 11 residues. The germline V gene encodes CDR1 SQVTM and CDR2 ANQGSEA. TCRdb keeps only in-frame clones here, not all; method: immunoSEQ multiplex PCR. In the table there are around 56,000 clones, roughly 96% of which are singletons. This chain connects TRBV29-1 to TRBJ1-3; D unclear. Input material: PBMCs. The receptor was derived from a human donor in good health. Some clones in this sample may be carry-over from other donors' samples. The CDR3 DNA follows: TGCAGCGTTATGGTCGGGAACACCATATATTTT. Encoded protein: CSVMVGNTIYF.